This T cell receptor beta chain stems from a study of blood T cell repertoires in COVID-19. At the level of the study: T cells, B-cell-depleted T cells, or PBMCs supplied cDNA or gDNA.

This CDR3 region has 15 residues. Per germline, CDR1 SGHRS and CDR2 YFSETQ. V was cut by 2 bases and J by 1 base, with 12 bases left in between. Repertoires were generated with immunoSEQ multiplex PCR, while TCRdb's copy carries only in-frame clones and drops some. Here the sample spans some 95,000 clones, about 80% being singletons. The sequence came from a man aged 65 to 85 with acute or convalescent COVID-19. The sample consisted of peripheral blood. This chain joins TRBV5-1 and TRBJ2-5; D perhaps matches TRBD1 (5 bases). CDR3 in amino acids: CASSFSLTVQETQYF. CDR3 DNA sequence: TGCGCCAGCAGCTTTTCCCTGACAGTCCAAGAGACCCAGTACTTC.